The 23 T cell receptor beta chains presented below share a single source sample, sequenced in a study of T cells in Graves' hyperthyroidism and ophthalmopathy. Amplification targeted TCR beta CDR3 regions from RNA transcripts. With the HTBI primer set, the TCR CDR3 went through a first round of RT-PCR. In TCRdb, the multiplex PCR reads were re-called with MiXCR into one record per CDR3 protein. The table shows roughly 350,000 distinct CDR3 sequences, with roughly 15% occurring only once. The material sequenced was blood. The receptors come from a woman under 40 with Graves' ophthalmopathy.

Details on this clonotype: This may be a read error: a much more frequent sequence differs by one nucleotide. V gene TRBV9 combines with J gene TRBJ1-2; 8 bases are a match to TRBD1. This CDR3 is 13 amino acids long. The junction had 2 bases not matched to a gene; V was cut back by 4 bases and J by 3 bases. Germline V gives CDR1 SGDLS, CDR2 YYNGEE. The CDR3 DNA reads TGTGCCAGCAGCCCGACAGGGGACTATGGCTACACCTTC. Protein: CASSPTGDYGYTF.

This clonotype came up a few times. The V gene is TRBV12-3 or TRBV12-4, the J gene TRBJ1-4; a weak D match, TRBD1 (5 bases). V was trimmed by 2 bases and J by 9 bases, leaving 13 bases between them. The CDR3 is made up of 14 amino acids. The chain's CDR3 is CASSLLGPSQKLFF. In DNA, the CDR3 is TGTGCCAGCAGTTTACTGGGGCCTTCTCAAAAACTGTTTTTT.

This clonotype was seen ten or more times. The V and J genes are TRBV4-1 and TRBJ1-1; 10 bases fit TRBD1. V gave up 5 bases and J gave up 6 bases; unmatched junction bases: 12. The germline V gene encodes CDR1 MGHRA and CDR2 YSYEKL. There are 16 residues in the CDR3. CDR3 residues: CASSSIPGQGYAEAFF. The CDR3 DNA sequence: TGCGCCAGCAGCTCTATCCCGGGACAGGGGTACGCTGAAGCTTTCTTT.

This clonotype showed up many times. The chain is built from TRBV28 and TRBJ2-7; 10 nucleotides line up with TRBD1. The germline V gene has CDR1 MDHEN and CDR2 SYDVKM. V was clipped by 5 bases and J by 5 bases; unmatched bases: 12. There are 16 residues in the CDR3. CDR3 DNA: TGTGCCAGCAGTACGCCCGGGGACAGGGGCATCGACGAGCAGTACTTC. Its translation: CASSTPGDRGIDEQYF.

This clonotype was counted a few times. One base away lies a much larger clone, so this may be a sequencing read error. This chain uses TRBV6-2 or TRBV6-3 with TRBJ1-2; 8 bases match TRBD1. The ends lost 5 bases at V and 8 bases at J; junction bases unmatched: 10. CDR3 length equals 14 residues. Germline-derived CDR1 and CDR2 are MNHEY and SVGEGT. CDR3 DNA sequence: TGTGCCAGCAGTACCCGGGGCAGGGGGCACGGCTACACCTTC. It is translated as CASSTRGRGHGYTF.

There are a few counts of this clonotype. This chain joins TRBV7-9 and TRBJ1-1; D gene ambiguous. V dropped 2 bases and J dropped 9 bases, with 16 bases sitting between them. Germline values: CDR1 SEHNR, CDR2 FQNEAQ (reference sequence). The CDR3 covers 14 residues. The chain's CDR3 is CASSLNGPWAQAFF. The CDR3 DNA reads as TGTGCCAGCAGCTTAAACGGACCGTGGGCCCAAGCTTTCTTT.

At least ten counts were recorded for this clonotype. The J gene is TRBJ2-6, the V gene TRBV28, with a tentative D call TRBD1 (6 bases). V was pared by 4 bases and J by 0 bases, with 13 bases between. The V gene's germline CDR1 is MDHEN and CDR2 SYDVKM. The CDR3 is made up of 17 amino acids. The CDR3 here is CASSYRASLSGANVLTF. In DNA form, the CDR3 reads TGTGCCAGCAGTTACAGGGCCTCCCTCTCTGGGGCCAACGTCCTGACTTTC.

This clonotype was seen more than once but under ten times. The chain's CDR3 is CASSSEQNSPLHF. The DNA of the CDR3 is TGTGCCAGCTCGTCGGAGCAAAATTCACCCCTCCACTTT. The chain combines TRBV25-1 with TRBJ1-6; D gene ambiguous. CDR3 size: 13 residues. V lost 8 bases, J lost 7 bases, and 12 bases lay in between. Per germline, CDR1 MGHDK and CDR2 SYGVNS.

This clonotype has ten or more counts. The chain couples TRBV2 to TRBJ2-6; D remains unclear. Per germline, CDR1 SNHLY and CDR2 FYNNEI. Trimming stripped 6 bases from V and 0 bases from J, with 9 bases between. The CDR3 spans 15 residues. CDR3 amino acids: CASRLQSSGANVLTF. The CDR3 DNA reads TGTGCCAGCAGGCTACAGAGCTCTGGGGCCAACGTCCTGACTTTC.

In its sample, this clonotype was seen many times. This chain uses TRBV29-1 with TRBJ1-2; a weak D match, TRBD1 (6 bases). The CDR3 spans 12 residues. Trimming removed 7 bases at V and 6 bases at J, with 15 bases between. Germline CDR1 reads SQVTM; CDR2 reads ANQGSEA. In DNA, the CDR3 is TGCAGCGCAGGGGCGGTTGAGGATGGCTACACCTTC. Translated: CSAGAVEDGYTF. Using reference TRBV29-1 and TRBJ1-2 for the parts outside the CDR3, the full variable domain is SAVISQKPSRDICQRGTSLTIQCQVDSQVTMMFWYRQQPGQSLTLIATANQGSEATYESGFVIDKFPISRPNLTFSTLTVSNMSPEDSSIYLCSAGAVEDGYTFGSGTRLTVV.

This clonotype was counted ten times or more. The gene calls are TRBV27 and TRBJ1-2, with D hard to call. Germline CDR1 MNHEY, CDR2 SMNVEV (reference sequence). The V and J ends lost 8 bases and 5 bases respectively, with 15 bases between them. CDR3 length equals 13 residues. The CDR3 loop is CASGFDPWYGYTF. DNA for the CDR3: TGTGCCAGCGGATTCGACCCTTGGTATGGCTACACCTTC.

The sample holds many counts of this clonotype. The chain is built from TRBV18 and TRBJ2-1; 8 nucleotides line up with TRBD2. The germline gives CDR1 KGHSH, CDR2 LQKENI. J was trimmed by 7 bases and V by 2 bases; bases with no gene match: 4. The CDR3 is made up of 14 amino acids. In DNA, the CDR3 is TGTGCCAGCTCACCAGGAGCGGGGGTTAATGAGCAGTTCTTC. Encoded protein: CASSPGAGVNEQFF. Full variable domain (rest looked up from reference TRBV18 and TRBJ2-1): NAGVMQNPRHLVRRRGQEARLRCSPMKGHSHVYWYRQLPEEGLKFMVYLQKENIIDESGMPKERFSAEFPKEGPSILRIQQVVRGDSAAYFCASSPGAGVNEQFFGPGTRLTVL.

The chain employs TRBV15 and TRBJ1-5; 7 bases line up with TRBD1. Germline V lookup: CDR1 LNHNV, CDR2 YYDKDF (reference sequence). Trimming took 4 bases from V and 4 from J; bases not matched to a gene: 7. The CDR3 is made up of 15 amino acids. The CDR3 region is CATSKQGMGNQPQHF. The CDR3 nucleotides are TGTGCCACCAGCAAACAGGGGATGGGTAATCAGCCCCAGCATTTT.

As to this clonotype: A much bigger clone sits one base away, suggesting this may be a read error. The chain links TRBV3-1 to TRBJ2-3; TRBD2 agrees at 11 bases. Germline lookup yields CDR1 LGHDT and CDR2 YNNKEL (reference sequence). Unmatched junction bases numbered 2, after V lost 3 bases and J lost 3 bases. The CDR3 contains 15 residues. CDR3 bases: TGTGCCAGCAGCCATAGCGGGAGGGTAACAGATACGCAGTATTTT. This translates into CASSHSGRVTDTQYF.

This clonotype showed up many times. The chain has TRBV28 and TRBJ1-1; 9 positions match TRBD1. The CDR3 has 16 residues. V gave up 4 bases and J gave up 2 bases; unmatched junction bases: 8. Germline lookup yields CDR1 MDHEN and CDR2 SYDVKM. The CDR3 here is CASSSPNRGLNTEAFF. CDR3 in DNA: TGTGCCAGCAGTTCACCGAACAGGGGGCTCAACACTGAAGCTTTCTTT.

This clonotype showed up many times. CDR3 nucleotide sequence: TGTGCCAGCAGCCAAGCCCCCCCTAACTATGGCTACACCTTC. Amino acid sequence: CASSQAPPNYGYTF. The chain links TRBV5-5 to TRBJ1-2; the D is unclear. Germline V gene data show CDR1 as SGHKS and CDR2 as YYEKEE (reference sequence). This CDR3 is 14 amino acids long. Deletions cut 4 bases from V and 0 bases from J, with 10 bases between.

V usage is TRBV15 and J usage is TRBJ1-2; D is perhaps TRBD1 (6 bases). Germline CDR1 is LNHNV and CDR2 is YYDKDF (reference sequence). Trimming stripped 5 bases from V and 6 bases from J, with 22 bases between. The length of the CDR3 is 16 residues. DNA of the CDR3: TGTGCCACCAGCGGGGTACGGACAGAGGTGGGAGATGGCTACACCTTC. As protein: CATSGVRTEVGDGYTF.

This clonotype was found many times. This sequence joins TRBV7-8 and TRBJ1-2; D not resolved. The V and J ends lost 1 base and 4 bases respectively, with 19 bases between them. In germline, CDR1 is SGHVS, CDR2 FQNEAQ. The CDR3 covers 17 residues. The CDR3 sequence is CASSLGELRRNGYGYTF. The DNA of the CDR3 is TGTGCCAGCAGCTTAGGGGAGCTTCGACGGAATGGCTATGGCTACACCTTC.

The chain uses TRBV12-3 or TRBV12-4 and TRBJ1-5, with TRBD1 matching over 7 bases. CDR3 length equals 14 residues. V lost 5 bases and J lost 5; bases outside the gene matches: 6. CDR3 protein: CASSTTGFDQPQHF. CDR3 bases: TGTGCCAGCAGTACGACAGGGTTCGATCAGCCCCAGCATTTT.

There are many counts of this clonotype. The chain links TRBV5-6 to TRBJ2-3, with 7 bases that match TRBD1. Germline CDR1 reads SGHDT; CDR2 reads YYEEEE. This CDR3 region has 17 residues. After removal of 3 bases from V and 6 bases from J, the junction contained 16 bases not matched to a gene. CDR3 amino acids: CASSWLTGQIMADTQYF. As DNA, the CDR3 is TGTGCCAGCAGCTGGCTAACGGGACAGATTATGGCGGATACGCAGTATTTT.

This clonotype has at least ten counts. The V gene is TRBV6-1, the J gene TRBJ2-1; D not resolved. In germline, CDR1 is MNHNS, CDR2 SASEGT. This CDR3 has 14 amino acids. Trimming cost V 2 bases and J 6 bases, with 11 bases left between them. CDR3 sequence (DNA): TGTGCCAGCAGTGAACAGGTATTAGGCAATGAGCAGTTCTTC. Translation: CASSEQVLGNEQFF.

This clonotype has ten or more counts. The J gene is TRBJ2-2, the V gene TRBV27; the D is unclear. Per the germline V gene, CDR1 is MNHEY and CDR2 is SMNVEV (reference sequence). V lost 3 bases and J 5 bases, leaving 4 bases between the germline ends. The CDR3 sequence is 12 residues long. The CDR3 sequence: CASSFRTGELFF. The CDR3 region has the DNA TGTGCCAGCAGTTTCAGGACCGGGGAGCTGTTTTTT.

This clonotype was picked up many times. V gene TRBV15 combines with J gene TRBJ1-5; D uncertain. Germline V gene data show CDR1 as LNHNV and CDR2 as YYDKDF (reference sequence). Trimming removed 5 bases at V and 6 bases at J, with 14 bases between. The CDR3 runs 14 residues. The CDR3 DNA is TGTGCCACCAGCCCCGTCCTCGGAGGTCAGCCCCAGCATTTT. Its protein product is CATSPVLGGQPQHF.